Shown below are 24 T cell receptor beta chains from a single sample sequenced in a study of OX40 agonist ivuxolimab in advanced cancers. Sequencing used immunoSEQ multiplex PCR; TCRdb keeps in-frame clones, though not all of them. The repertoire includes around 79,000 clones, about 92% of them detected once, and more than 8.5% sits in the top ten. Sequencing used CD4+ or CD8+ T cells sorted from blood, obtained in a trial of the OX40 agonist ivuxolimab. These receptors were taken from an adult with an advanced solid tumor such as melanoma, head and neck, liver or kidney cancer.

The rearrangement uses TRBV7-3 and TRBJ1-1; 8 nucleotides match TRBD1. The CDR3 contains 16 residues. The ends lost 7 bases at V and 1 base at J; junction bases unmatched: 11. Germline V CDR1 and CDR2: SGHTA, FQGTGA. The CDR3 protein is CASNLGRGQGNTEAFF. DNA of the CDR3: TGTGCCAGCAATTTGGGGCGTGGACAGGGGAACACTGAAGCTTTCTTT.

V gene TRBV6-6 combines with J gene TRBJ1-1; no clear D gene. The CDR3 sequence is 14 residues long. Germline V gene lookup returns CDR1 MNHNY and CDR2 SVGAGI (reference sequence). Trimming cost V 8 bases and J 3 bases, with 16 bases left between them. CDR3 in DNA: TGTGCCAGCGGATTGTTGGGTCGGGACACTGAAGCTTTCTTT. This gives the protein CASGLLGRDTEAFF.

The rearrangement links TRBV7-8 to TRBJ2-1, with D hard to call. This CDR3 has 15 residues. Germline V gene lookup returns CDR1 SGHVS and CDR2 FQNEAQ. V dropped 5 bases and J dropped 5 bases, with 16 bases sitting between them. The CDR3 nucleotides are TGTGCCAGCAGCCCTCCCTTCGGGCCACACAATGAGCAGTTCTTC. Protein: CASSPPFGPHNEQFF.

Comments on this clone: This same CDR3 is encoded by further DNA sequences in the sample. This chain joins TRBV9 and TRBJ2-2; D not resolved. Trimming removed 2 bases from V and 4 bases from J, with 3 bases in between. CDR3 length equals 12 residues. Per the germline V gene, CDR1 is SGDLS and CDR2 is YYNGEE. CDR3 sequence (DNA): TGTGCCAGCAGCGTGGGCACCGGGGAGCTGTTTTTT. This gives the protein CASSVGTGELFF.

This rearrangement joins TRBV4-1 to TRBJ1-1; D is undetermined. Trimming took 2 bases from V and 3 from J, leaving 10 bases between them. Germline V gives CDR1 MGHRA, CDR2 YSYEKL. This CDR3 region has 14 residues. DNA for the CDR3: TGCGCCAGCAGCCAACTTGAGGGTGACACTGAAGCTTTCTTT. This translates into CASSQLEGDTEAFF.

The CDR3 nucleotides read TGTGCCAGTAAAGATTGGGGACAGGGGATGAACGAGCAGTACTTC. Translated: CASKDWGQGMNEQYF. The V call is TRBV19, the J call TRBJ2-7, with 10 bases matching TRBD1. This CDR3 has 15 amino acids. V trimming: 7 bases; J trimming: 5 bases; junction bases outside the gene matches: 11. Germline CDR1 LNHDA, CDR2 SQIVND (reference sequence).

The chain employs TRBV7-9 and TRBJ2-7; 10 bases fit TRBD1. CDR1 SEHNR and CDR2 FQNEAQ come from the germline V gene (reference sequence). The length of the CDR3 is 13 residues. J gave up 3 bases and V 5 bases, and 1 base lay outside the gene matches. In DNA, the CDR3 is TGTGCCAGCAGCGGACAGGGGGTCTACGAGCAGTACTTC. It yields the protein CASSGQGVYEQYF.

The chain has TRBV7-2 and TRBJ2-7, with D perhaps being TRBD1 or TRBD2 (5 bases each). From germline, CDR1 is SGHTA and CDR2 FQGNSA. The CDR3 length is 15 residues. The ends were cut back, 1 base at V and 4 bases at J, with 14 bases in the middle. DNA of the CDR3: TGTGCCAGCAGCTTAGAGGTAGGGGACCCTTACGAGCAGTACTTC. Protein product: CASSLEVGDPYEQYF.

This chain links TRBV6-5 with TRBJ2-3; D gene ambiguous. The CDR3 length is 10 residues. V was trimmed by 5 bases and J by 6 bases, leaving 3 bases between them. Germline V CDR1 and CDR2: MNHEY, SVGAGI. The CDR3 protein is CASSDDTQYF. In DNA form, the CDR3 reads TGTGCCAGCAGTGACGATACGCAGTATTTT.

The chain couples TRBV6-5 to TRBJ2-7, with D unclear. Germline values: CDR1 MNHEY, CDR2 SVGAGI. CDR3 length equals 14 residues. V was cut by 0 bases and J by 12 bases, with 18 bases left in between. The CDR3 bases are TGTGCCAGCAGTTACTCGGCAGAAGCTACGAGTTCGTACTTC. Protein: CASSYSAEATSSYF.

The chain joins TRBV28 to TRBJ1-2; D is unclear. CDR1 and CDR2 from the germline V gene are MDHEN and SYDVKM. Trimming took off 5 bases at V and 2 bases at J, with 12 bases between the two ends. This CDR3 region has 14 residues. CDR3 in amino acids: CASSESTVNYGYTF. In nucleotides, the CDR3 is TGTGCCAGCAGTGAATCAACAGTGAACTATGGCTACACCTTC.

The rearrangement links TRBV9 to TRBJ1-6, with D unresolved. The V gene's germline CDR1 is SGDLS and CDR2 YYNGEE. The ends were cut back, 4 bases at V and 6 bases at J, with 5 bases in the middle. The CDR3 runs 12 residues. The CDR3 nucleotides are TGTGCCAGCAGCAGTGGTAATTCACCCCTCCACTTT. It translates to CASSSGNSPLHF.

The rearrangement links TRBV27 to TRBJ2-1, with TRBD2 matching over 8 bases. Germline CDR1 is MNHEY and CDR2 is SMNVEV (reference sequence). The CDR3 loop spans 15 amino acids. V was clipped by 3 bases and J by 7 bases; unmatched bases: 8. The CDR3 spells CASSFWRGAENEQFF. The CDR3 DNA reads as TGTGCCAGCAGTTTTTGGCGGGGGGCCGAGAATGAGCAGTTCTTC.

The rearrangement joins TRBV6-5 to TRBJ1-6, with TRBD1 matching 8 bases. Germline-derived CDR1 and CDR2 are MNHEY and SVGAGI. This CDR3 region has 14 residues. The ends lost 6 bases at V and 9 bases at J; junction bases unmatched: 7. The DNA of the CDR3 is TGTGCCAGCAGCGTGGACAGGGCCTCTTCACCCCTCCACTTT. This encodes CASSVDRASSPLHF.

The rearrangement links TRBV2 to TRBJ1-2; D gene unclear. CDR1 SNHLY and CDR2 FYNNEI come from the germline V gene. CDR3 length: 16 amino acids. Trimming removed 4 bases from V and 3 bases from J, with 18 bases in between. CDR3 in DNA: TGTGCCAGCAGTGTTTACGGGCAGGCGTTCTACTATGGCTACACCTTC. This codes for CASSVYGQAFYYGYTF.

The chain uses TRBV6-5 and TRBJ2-2; the match to TRBD1 covers 7 bases. V lost 1 base and J lost 6; bases outside the gene matches: 5. Germline values: CDR1 MNHEY, CDR2 SVGAGI. The CDR3 runs 15 residues. The chain's CDR3 is CASSYWTGEAGELFF. CDR3 nucleotides: TGTGCCAGCAGTTACTGGACAGGAGAAGCCGGGGAGCTGTTTTTT.

The chain links TRBV7-9 to TRBJ2-3; TRBD2 agrees at 9 bases. Germline V gene data show CDR1 as SEHNR and CDR2 as FQNEAQ (reference sequence). With 5 bases clipped from V and 3 bases from J, the junction kept 15 bases outside the gene matches. CDR3 length: 18 residues. CDR3 DNA: TGTGCCAGCAGCCCGCGATGGGATCGGCGGGGGGGAACAGATACGCAGTATTTT. Translated, it gives CASSPRWDRRGGTDTQYF.

V and J are TRBV11-2 and TRBJ2-1, with TRBD2 identical over 10 bases. The CDR3 has 15 amino acids. V lost 5 bases, J lost 5 bases, and 6 bases stayed unmatched. Germline V lookup: CDR1 SGHAT, CDR2 FQNNGV. CDR3 coding DNA: TGTGCCAGCAGCGAGCTAGCGGGGGCGAACAATGAGCAGTTCTTC. Protein: CASSELAGANNEQFF.

This sequence joins TRBV6-5 and TRBJ2-7; D possibly corresponds to TRBD1 (5 bases). Trimming pared 9 bases from V and 0 bases from J, leaving 12 bases between. This CDR3 has 13 residues. CDR1 and CDR2 (germline): MNHEY, SVGAGI. CDR3 sequence reads: CASQGMDSYEQYF. The CDR3 DNA follows: TGTGCCAGTCAGGGAATGGACTCCTACGAGCAGTACTTC.

V and J are TRBV7-9 and TRBJ2-5; D gene unclear. CDR3 length: 11 amino acids. Germline CDR1 SEHNR, CDR2 FQNEAQ (reference sequence). Trimming removed 3 bases at V and 5 bases at J, with 4 bases between. CDR3 coding DNA: TGTGCCAGCAGCTTCGGGGAGACCCAGTACTTC. Amino acid sequence: CASSFGETQYF.

The rearrangement links TRBV11-2 to TRBJ2-5; TRBD1 matches at 8 bases. The CDR3 has 16 amino acids. After removal of 1 base from V and 5 bases from J, the junction contained 9 bases not matched to a gene. Germline CDR1 SGHAT, CDR2 FQNNGV. CDR3 region: CASSLGDRGQGETQYF. DNA for the CDR3: TGTGCCAGCAGCTTAGGCGACAGGGGTCAGGGGGAGACCCAGTACTTC.

CDR3 in DNA: TGTGCCTGGAGTGGACAGGGGGCCGGGGACTATGGCTACACCTTC. Its translation is CAWSGQGAGDYGYTF. The chain links TRBV30 to TRBJ1-2; TRBD1 aligns across 10 bases. The CDR3 is 15 residues long. The germline V gene encodes CDR1 GTSNPN and CDR2 SVGIG (reference sequence). The trim removed 1 base at V and 3 bases at J, leaving 5 bases unmatched.

The rearrangement links TRBV5-6 to TRBJ2-1, with D tentatively TRBD1 (5 bases). V was shortened by 3 bases and J by 3 bases, with 25 bases between the two germline ends. CDR3 length: 19 residues. Germline V CDR1 and CDR2: SGHDT, YYEEEE. Here the CDR3 DNA reads TGTGCCAGCAGCTCCCCCTTTTCAGGGATAGGGGTTGTCTACAATGAGCAGTTCTTC. This sequence encodes CASSSPFSGIGVVYNEQFF.

V gene TRBV7-9 combines with J gene TRBJ2-4; 8 bases agree with TRBD1. The CDR3 loop spans 15 amino acids. Germline CDR1 SEHNR, CDR2 FQNEAQ (reference sequence). With V trimmed by 5 bases and J by 5 bases, 8 bases remained unmatched. The CDR3 nucleotides read TGTGCCAGCAGCCTACGGACAGGGATCGAAAACATTCAGTACTTC. It codes for CASSLRTGIENIQYF.